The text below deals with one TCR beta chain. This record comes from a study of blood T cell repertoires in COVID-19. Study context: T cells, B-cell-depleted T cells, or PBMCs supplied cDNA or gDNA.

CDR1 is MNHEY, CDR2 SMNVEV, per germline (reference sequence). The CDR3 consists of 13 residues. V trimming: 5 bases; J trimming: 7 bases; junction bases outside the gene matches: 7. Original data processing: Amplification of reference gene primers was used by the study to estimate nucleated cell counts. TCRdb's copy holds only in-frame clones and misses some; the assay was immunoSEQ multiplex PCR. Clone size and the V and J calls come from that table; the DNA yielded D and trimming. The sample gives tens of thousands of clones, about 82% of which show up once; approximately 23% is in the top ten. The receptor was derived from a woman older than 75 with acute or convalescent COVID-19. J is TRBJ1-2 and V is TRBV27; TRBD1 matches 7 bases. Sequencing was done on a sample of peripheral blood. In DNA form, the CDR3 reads TGTGCCAGCAGTATACAGGGGCTCGGTGGCTACACCTTC. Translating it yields CASSIQGLGGYTF.